The source of this TCR beta chain is a study of blood T cell repertoires in COVID-19. As for the study in general: From the United States, Italy and Spain came samples of acute and convalescent COVID-19. T cells, B-cell-depleted T cells, or PBMCs supplied cDNA or gDNA.

Study processing details: Reference gene primer amplification gave estimated nucleated cell counts. The data were produced by immunoSEQ multiplex PCR, yet TCRdb's version contains in-frame clones alone and is incomplete. That table is the source of V, J and clone size, and D and trimming were worked out from the DNA. This table holds around 100,000 clones, about 90% found once. The sample taken for sequencing was peripheral blood. The sequence derives from a human donor in a cohort sampled during active COVID-19.

The CDR3 sequence: CASSPWDRESYEQYF. DNA for the CDR3: TGTGCCAGCAGCCCATGGGACAGGGAGTCCTACGAGCAGTACTTC. The chain employs TRBV5-4 and TRBJ2-7; 9 nucleotides line up with TRBD1. This CDR3 contains 15 residues. Germline V gene data show CDR1 as SGHNT and CDR2 as YYREEE (reference sequence). J gave up 1 base and V 4 bases, and 6 bases lay outside the gene matches.